Shown below are 19 T cell receptor beta chains from a single sample sequenced in a study of Ad26.COV2.S vaccination and SARS-CoV-2 variants (dated by TCRdb to the early 2020s). The treatment or condition label, read with the paper, signifies: over 15 received Ad26.COV2.S at low or high dose, single or two shots; about 5 received placebo; per-sample allocation not given. For vaccine and placebo recipients, repertoires were sequenced using samples collected on day 63 after the first injection. The method was the immunoSEQ multiplex PCR assay. TCRdb limited this immuneACCESS table to in-frame rearrangements with V and J called. A share of clones is missing; checked studies link under half to unresolved V genes, and the rest is unexplained. Present in this sample are 300,000 to 350,000 clones, 85% to 90% of which were seen just once. The ten biggest clones cover 5.5% of the sample. The input for sequencing was peripheral blood, taken in a trial of Ad26.COV2.S vaccine versus placebo. The receptors were sampled from a person between 18 and 59 years old who received the Ad26.COV2.S COVID-19 vaccine or a placebo.

The V gene is TRBV6-2 or TRBV6-3, the J gene TRBJ1-4; 7 bases align to TRBD1. Trimming took 4 bases from V and 5 from J; bases not matched to a gene: 7. CDR1 MNHEY and CDR2 SVGEGT come from the germline V gene. This CDR3 has 15 residues. DNA of the CDR3: TGTGCCAGCAGTTTTACCGGGACAGTCAATGAAAAACTGTTTTTT. Its translation: CASSFTGTVNEKLFF.

CDR3 in DNA: TGTGCCAGCAGCCCAGTTGGGACAGCCCAAGAGACCCAGTACTTC. Amino acid sequence: CASSPVGTAQETQYF. This chain joins TRBV7-7 and TRBJ2-5, with TRBD1 matching over 7 bases. J was trimmed by 1 base and V by 5 bases; bases with no gene match: 7. Germline values: CDR1 SSHAT, CDR2 FNYEAQ (reference sequence). The CDR3 extends over 15 amino acids.

V gene TRBV12-5 combines with J gene TRBJ1-2; possible D gene TRBD1, 6 bases. The germline gives CDR1 LGHNT, CDR2 FRNRAP. V was clipped by 0 bases and J by 4 bases, with 18 bases between them. CDR3 length: 17 amino acids. Here the CDR3 reads CASGLVLGGAQSYGYTF. The CDR3, as DNA: TGTGCTAGTGGTTTGGTACTGGGGGGGGCGCAGAGCTATGGCTACACCTTC.

V gene TRBV4-1 combines with J gene TRBJ1-1, with D unresolved. Trimming removed 2 bases at V and 4 bases at J, with 5 bases between. The CDR3 loop spans 12 amino acids. Germline CDR1 and CDR2: MGHRA and YSYEKL. The CDR3 region is CASSQISTEAFF. The CDR3 coding sequence is TGCGCCAGCAGCCAAATCTCCACTGAAGCTTTCTTT.

V is TRBV5-8 and J is TRBJ2-4; D is perhaps TRBD2 (5 bases). This CDR3 is built from 16 residues. Deletions cut 0 bases from V and 2 bases from J, with 12 bases between. Germline lookup yields CDR1 SGHTS and CDR2 YDEGEE. CDR3 amino acids: CASSLGVGESKNIQYF. DNA for the CDR3: TGTGCCAGCAGCTTGGGCGTGGGAGAATCCAAAAACATTCAGTACTTC.

J is TRBJ1-5 and V is TRBV15; D unresolved. From germline, CDR1 is LNHNV and CDR2 YYDKDF (reference sequence). The CDR3 sequence is 13 residues long. Trimming removed 4 bases at V and 4 bases at J, with 8 bases between. The CDR3: CATSIKGNQPQHF. The CDR3 DNA follows: TGTGCCACCAGCATCAAGGGAAATCAGCCCCAGCATTTT.

The chain uses TRBV5-1 and TRBJ2-5; 8 bases are shared with TRBD2. Germline V lookup: CDR1 SGHRS, CDR2 YFSETQ. The CDR3 runs to 15 residues. Trimming cost V 4 bases and J 5 bases; bases outside gene matches: 10. The CDR3 loop reads CASSRSGVGYETQYF. The CDR3 DNA follows: TGCGCCAGCAGCCGTAGCGGGGTTGGCTATGAGACCCAGTACTTC.

This clone appeared once. V gene TRBV2 combines with J gene TRBJ1-3; D gene uncertain. The CDR3 is 14 amino acids. Trimming stripped 6 bases from V and 4 bases from J, with 13 bases between. The germline V gene encodes CDR1 SNHLY and CDR2 FYNNEI. In nucleotides, the CDR3 is TGTGCCAGCAGGGGCGACCTAGGGGGAAACACCATATATTTT. This sequence encodes CASRGDLGGNTIYF.

This clone has a handful of counts. The CDR3 here is CASSFGVRTEAFF. In DNA form, the CDR3 reads TGTGCCAGCAGTTTCGGGGTTAGAACTGAAGCTTTCTTT. This chain joins TRBV27 and TRBJ1-1; D is unresolved. The length of the CDR3 is 13 residues. Trimming cost V 3 bases and J 5 bases, with 10 bases left between them. Per germline, CDR1 MNHEY and CDR2 SMNVEV (reference sequence).

The chain is built from TRBV6-5 and TRBJ1-6; D not resolved. V lost 3 bases and J lost 4, with 7 bases in between. The CDR3 loop spans 14 amino acids. Germline CDR1 is MNHEY and CDR2 is SVGAGI. The CDR3 here is CASSYTAYNSPLHF. The CDR3 DNA reads as TGTGCCAGCAGTTATACAGCATATAATTCACCCCTCCACTTT.

The chain employs TRBV19 and TRBJ1-2; D gene ambiguous. CDR3 length equals 16 residues. Germline lookup yields CDR1 LNHDA and CDR2 SQIVND (reference sequence). V was clipped by 0 bases and J by 8 bases, with 19 bases between them. The CDR3 is CASSIDSTGKAAGYTF. DNA for the CDR3: TGTGCCAGTAGTATAGATTCGACGGGGAAAGCAGCCGGCTACACCTTC.

Only a few counts were recorded for this clone. This chain uses TRBV12-5 with TRBJ2-7, with D possibly TRBD1 on 5 matching bases. This CDR3 is 15 amino acids long. With 4 bases removed from V and 2 bases from J, the gap between germline ends came to 15 bases. Germline CDR1 and CDR2: LGHNT and FRNRAP. CDR3 DNA sequence: TGTGCTAGTGGTTCCTCCCGGACACCACCCTACGAGCAGTACTTC. Amino acid sequence: CASGSSRTPPYEQYF.

The V and J genes are TRBV9 and TRBJ1-1; D not certain. CDR1 is SGDLS and CDR2 is YYNGEE in the germline V gene. There are 15 residues in the CDR3. V was clipped by 4 bases and J by 7 bases, with 20 bases between them. The CDR3 bases are TGTGCCAGCAGCTCCACGTCTGGTATCGTGGGTGAAGCTTTCTTT. It translates to CASSSTSGIVGEAFF.

V gene TRBV12-3 or TRBV12-4 combines with J gene TRBJ2-5; a possible D gene is TRBD2 (5 bases). The CDR3 totals 12 residues. The V end was cut by 5 bases, the J end by 7 bases, with 11 bases between. CDR3 loop: CASSPDAGTQYF. The CDR3 bases are TGTGCCAGCAGTCCAGACGCGGGGACCCAGTACTTC.

This chain joins TRBV19 and TRBJ1-1, with TRBD1 identical over 11 bases. The CDR3 loop spans 16 amino acids. V shed 5 bases, J shed 5 bases, and the junction held 10 bases outside the gene matches. Germline CDR1 and CDR2: LNHDA and SQIVND (reference sequence). The CDR3 here is CASSSGQGARGTEAFF. CDR3 in DNA: TGTGCCAGTAGTTCTGGACAGGGGGCGAGGGGGACTGAAGCTTTCTTT.

The J gene is TRBJ1-2, the V gene TRBV5-6; 10 bases agree with TRBD1. Trimming at V came to 3 bases and at J to 6 bases, leaving 5 bases not matched to a gene. Germline V CDR1 and CDR2: SGHDT, YYEEEE. The CDR3 has 14 residues. The CDR3, as DNA: TGTGCCAGCAGCTCCGGGACAGGGGCAAATGGCTACACCTTC. The encoded protein is CASSSGTGANGYTF.

The chain links TRBV7-2 to TRBJ1-2; a weak D match, TRBD1 (5 bases). This CDR3 has 16 residues. V dropped 4 bases and J dropped 8 bases, with 23 bases sitting between them. Looked up from germline, CDR1 is SGHTA and CDR2 is FQGNSA. The CDR3 nucleotides read TGTGCCAGCAGCTCCCCCGACCCGGGGACGGGGGAGGGCTACACCTTC. Translation gives CASSSPDPGTGEGYTF. Drawing the rest from reference TRBV7-2 and TRBJ1-2, the complete variable domain is GAGVSQSPSNKVTEKGKDVELRCDPISGHTALYWYRQSLGQGLEFLIYFQGNSAPDKSGLPSDRFSAERTGGSVSTLTIQRTQQEDSAVYLCASSSPDPGTGEGYTFGSGTRLTVV.

This chain links TRBV5-4 with TRBJ2-5; D not certain. V shed 7 bases and J shed 2 bases, with 18 bases lying between them. The germline V gene has CDR1 SGHNT and CDR2 YYREEE (reference sequence). The CDR3 is made up of 15 amino acids. CDR3 sequence (DNA): TGTGCCAGCGCCCGTTGGGCCACGGTTCAAGAGACCCAGTACTTC. Translation: CASARWATVQETQYF.

The chain employs TRBV6-2 or TRBV6-3 and TRBJ1-1; D not certain. Trimming stripped 3 bases from V and 0 bases from J, with 14 bases between. From germline, CDR1 is MNHEY and CDR2 SVGEGT. The CDR3 sequence is 16 residues long. The CDR3 is CASSYSVTFMNTEAFF. CDR3 nucleotides: TGTGCCAGCAGTTATTCGGTAACATTCATGAACACTGAAGCTTTCTTT.